This record concerns one T cell receptor (beta chain) sequence. Its antigen is as yet unknown. cDNA libraries of TCR beta carried unique molecular identifiers. Yield was roughly 500,000 cDNA molecules from approximately 0.95 to 9.8 million T cells. Each CDR3 protein gets one entry after TCRdb re-called the PCR reads with MiXCR. The sample lists about 800,000 distinct CDR3 sequences, 25% to 30% occurring once. The data were obtained in a study of post-analysis software for immune sequencing data. About the study: The disease courses spanned relapsing-remitting, secondary progressive and progressive-relapsing forms of multiple sclerosis.

Findings of the study overall: Multiple sclerosis was associated with a significant reduction in normalized Chao1 diversity relative to controls. Samples from one preparation batch, clustered by F measure, grouped strongly together. Compared with controls, patients had more of 4 or 5 TRBV segments, including TRBV5-6, TRBV5-1 and TRBV20-1.

The CDR3 runs to 13 residues. Looked up from germline, CDR1 is SGHRS and CDR2 is YFSETQ. This clonotype was sampled from a girl under 18 with multiple sclerosis. Sequenced input: blood. V and J are TRBV5-1 and TRBJ2-4, with D possibly TRBD1 on 5 matching bases. The better agreement between TRBJ2-7 and the DNA end casts doubt on the J call. The DNA of the CDR3 is TGCGCCAGCAGCACCGTAGCAGGGTCCGAGCAGTACTTC. This sequence encodes CASSTVAGSEQYF.